One sample yielded the 31 T cell receptor beta chains listed below, sequenced in a study of neurological immune-mediated disorders. Indicated time point: longitudinal time-point 2. TCRdb reanalysed the 5' RACE reads using MiXCR and keeps one entry per CDR3 protein. Among 70,000 to 95,000 distinct CDR3 sequences listed, roughly an eighth were seen once. The sequenced sample was PBMCs. Receptor source: a female donor with HTLV-1-associated myelopathy (HAM/TSP).

This clonotype was recorded at least ten times. The CDR3 sequence: CASSYSGLAGEDTQYF. CDR3 in DNA: TGTGCCAGCAGTTACTCCGGACTAGCGGGGGAAGATACGCAGTATTTT. The chain employs TRBV6-6 and TRBJ2-3, with 13 bases fitting TRBD2. CDR1 and CDR2 from the germline V gene are MNHNY and SVGAGI (reference sequence). The CDR3 totals 16 residues. V dropped 0 bases and J dropped 5; count of bases not matched to a gene: 2.

This clonotype was counted at least ten times. V is TRBV7-7 and J is TRBJ2-5; D call uncertain. V was cut by 2 bases and J by 3 bases, with 7 bases left in between. Per germline, CDR1 SSHAT and CDR2 FNYEAQ (reference sequence). The CDR3 covers 13 residues. CDR3 loop: CASSLTWKETQYF. CDR3 bases: TGTGCCAGCAGCTTAACGTGGAAAGAGACCCAGTACTTC.

A word on this clonotype: A much larger clone differs by one base, so this may be a read error. J is TRBJ2-3 and V is TRBV12-3 or TRBV12-4; 7 bases match TRBD1. This CDR3 comprises 14 residues. Losses at the gene ends were 8 bases for V and 2 bases for J; bases not matched to a gene: 7. In DNA form, the CDR3 reads TGTGCCAGCCGCAGTGGACAGGACACAGATACGCAGTATTTT. Its translation is CASRSGQDTDTQYF.

This clonotype was detected ten times or more. The chain uses TRBV29-1 and TRBJ2-1; D is perhaps TRBD2 (5 bases). The germline CDR1 and CDR2 sequences are SQVTM and ANQGSEA. Trimming stripped 0 bases from V and 8 bases from J, with 8 bases between. CDR3 size: 12 residues. CDR3: CSVEDGGYEQFF. DNA of the CDR3: TGCAGCGTTGAAGATGGCGGGTATGAGCAGTTCTTC.

The genes are TRBV6-2 or TRBV6-3 and TRBJ2-7; either TRBD1 or TRBD2 may fit D (5 bases each). V was cut by 5 bases and J by 3 bases, with 14 bases left in between. This CDR3 is 14 amino acids long. The germline CDR1 and CDR2 sequences are MNHEY and SVGEGT. The CDR3 region is CASSTRDENYEQYF. For the CDR3, the DNA is TGTGCCAGCAGTACCAGGGACGAGAACTACGAGCAGTACTTC.

The sample holds many counts of this clonotype. The chain uses TRBV5-1 and TRBJ1-4; D may be TRBD1 (6 bases). Germline V gene data show CDR1 as SGHRS and CDR2 as YFSETQ. The germline V and J ends were trimmed by 3 bases and 4 bases, with 16 bases remaining between them. The CDR3 consists of 16 residues. CDR3 in DNA: TGCGCCAGCAGCTCGCCAGAAGACAGGATTAATGAAAAACTGTTTTTT. It translates to CASSSPEDRINEKLFF.

This clonotype appeared many times. The gene calls are TRBV20-1 and TRBJ2-3, with unresolved D. Trimming took off 5 bases at V and 1 base at J, with 10 bases between the two ends. Germline CDR1 and CDR2: DFQATT and SNEGSKA (reference sequence). CDR3 length: 13 amino acids. The CDR3 DNA is TGCAGTGCTCCCGGCCGGGGCACAGATACGCAGTATTTT. The encoded protein is CSAPGRGTDTQYF.

The chain is built from TRBV20-1 and TRBJ2-3; 7 bases align to TRBD2. The V gene end was trimmed by 3 bases and the J gene end by 4 bases; junction bases not matched to a gene: 1. Germline lookup yields CDR1 DFQATT and CDR2 SNEGSKA (reference sequence). This CDR3 has 12 amino acids. The CDR3 DNA follows: TGCAGTGCTAGTCGGGGGGCAGATACGCAGTATTTT. Protein sequence: CSASRGADTQYF.

This clonotype showed up just a few times. This chain connects TRBV5-5 to TRBJ2-3, with D possibly TRBD2 on 5 matching bases. CDR1 is SGHKS, CDR2 YYEKEE, per germline (reference sequence). The CDR3 contains 17 residues. V was trimmed by 2 bases and J by 2 bases, leaving 18 bases between them. In nucleotides, the CDR3 is TGTGCCAGCAGCTTTGGCCGGGGTGCGCGGGCCACAGATACGCAGTATTTT. Encoded protein: CASSFGRGARATDTQYF.

This clonotype was seen at least ten times. CDR3 coding DNA: TGCGCCAGCAGCTTGTATAGCGGGGGAGCCTACGAGCAGTACTTC. Its protein product is CASSLYSGGAYEQYF. The rearrangement links TRBV4-1 to TRBJ2-7, with 9 bases fitting TRBD2. The CDR3 consists of 15 residues. With 5 bases clipped from V and 2 bases from J, the junction kept 7 bases outside the gene matches. Looked up from germline, CDR1 is MGHRA and CDR2 is YSYEKL.

The rearrangement joins TRBV11-2 to TRBJ2-7; 7 bases are a match to TRBD1. This CDR3 region has 15 residues. From germline, CDR1 is SGHAT and CDR2 FQNNGV. The trim removed 4 bases at V and 7 bases at J, leaving 13 bases unmatched. CDR3 coding DNA: TGTGCCAGCAGCTCTTACCGAGACAGGGTCCGGGAGCAGTACTTC. Its translation is CASSSYRDRVREQYF.

This clonotype was seen many times. The chain employs TRBV4-2 and TRBJ2-2, with D tentatively TRBD1 (6 bases). Germline-derived CDR1 and CDR2 are LGHNA and YNFKEQ. V lost 4 bases to trimming and J lost 5 bases, with 11 bases between them. The CDR3 has 14 amino acids. The CDR3 reads CASSLGRGTGELFF. The CDR3 DNA follows: TGTGCCAGCAGCCTGGGCAGGGGAACCGGGGAGCTGTTTTTT.

In this sample, this clonotype turned up many times. V gene TRBV5-6 combines with J gene TRBJ2-7, with 9 positions matching TRBD1. This CDR3 is built from 15 residues. V gave up 4 bases and J gave up 0 bases; unmatched junction bases: 5. CDR1 is SGHDT, CDR2 YYEEEE, per germline. For the CDR3, the DNA is TGTGCCAGCAGCCCCGGACAGGGGTACTCCTACGAGCAGTACTTC. Translating gives CASSPGQGYSYEQYF.

This clonotype was counted at least ten times. The chain is built from TRBV5-1 and TRBJ2-7, with D possibly matching TRBD1 (5 bases). CDR3 size: 12 residues. Germline CDR1 reads SGHRS; CDR2 reads YFSETQ. The V end was cut by 7 bases, the J end by 0 bases, with 8 bases between. In nucleotides, the CDR3 is TGCGCCAGCGCACAGGTCTCCTACGAGCAGTACTTC. Translated, it gives CASAQVSYEQYF.

The chain recombines TRBV5-6 with TRBJ2-7, with a weak D call TRBD1 (5 bases). The CDR3 runs 15 residues. Per the germline V gene, CDR1 is SGHDT and CDR2 is YYEEEE. Trimming left V 3 bases short and J 2 bases short, with 15 bases between. CDR3 sequence: CASSSGNRKTYEQYF. The CDR3 DNA reads as TGTGCCAGCAGCTCGGGCAACAGGAAAACCTACGAGCAGTACTTC.

The table lists this clonotype with a few counts. CDR3 sequence: CASSRSTNQETQYF. CDR3 coding DNA: TGTGCCAGCTCACGCTCGACCAACCAAGAGACCCAGTACTTC. The chain has TRBV18 and TRBJ2-5; the D is unclear. The ends were cut back, 4 bases at V and 0 bases at J, with 9 bases in the middle. Germline lookup yields CDR1 KGHSH and CDR2 LQKENI. The CDR3 runs 14 residues.

In this sample, this clonotype turned up many times. The V gene is TRBV5-1, the J gene TRBJ2-3, with 7 bases lining up with TRBD1. CDR3 length: 15 residues. Germline lookup yields CDR1 SGHRS and CDR2 YFSETQ. V lost 6 bases to trimming and J lost 4 bases; unmatched junction nucleotides: 11. CDR3 residues: CASTMTGFAADTQYF. In DNA form, the CDR3 reads TGCGCCAGCACGATGACAGGGTTCGCAGCAGATACGCAGTATTTT.

This clonotype was counted many times. The rearrangement uses TRBV5-1 and TRBJ2-6; tentatively, D is TRBD2 (5 bases). Between the trimmed V and J ends, which lost 7 bases and 0 bases, there was a span of 14 bases. From germline, CDR1 is SGHRS and CDR2 YFSETQ. CDR3 length: 16 residues. The CDR3 DNA follows: TGCGCCAGCGGTTCACAACTAGTCTCTGGGGCCAACGTCCTGACTTTC. Amino acid sequence: CASGSQLVSGANVLTF.

This clonotype came up many times. The chain has TRBV24-1 and TRBJ1-1; a weak D match, TRBD1 (5 bases). Germline V gene data show CDR1 as KGHDR and CDR2 as SFDVKD. The length of the CDR3 is 13 residues. The V and J ends lost 4 bases and 3 bases respectively, with 8 bases between them. The CDR3 sequence is CATSEGVHTEAFF. In DNA, the CDR3 is TGTGCCACCAGTGAAGGGGTCCACACTGAAGCTTTCTTT.

The chain uses TRBV9 and TRBJ2-3; 7 nucleotides line up with TRBD2. The CDR3 extends over 14 amino acids. V trimming: 1 base; J trimming: 4 bases; junction bases outside the gene matches: 3. CDR1 and CDR2 from the germline V gene are SGDLS and YYNGEE. CDR3 sequence: CASSVTSVADTQYF. DNA of the CDR3: TGTGCCAGCAGCGTAACTAGCGTCGCAGATACGCAGTATTTT.

This clonotype was seen many times. This sequence joins TRBV12-3 or TRBV12-4 and TRBJ2-1; D call uncertain. The CDR3 loop spans 15 amino acids. The germline V and J ends were trimmed by 6 bases and 0 bases, with 12 bases remaining between them. The CDR3 is CASRHIFSSYNEQFF. CDR3 nucleotides: TGTGCCAGCAGACACATATTTAGCTCCTACAATGAGCAGTTCTTC.

This clonotype was counted at least ten times. The gene calls are TRBV27 and TRBJ1-6, with TRBD1 matching over 7 bases. The ends lost 3 bases at V and 7 bases at J; junction bases unmatched: 21. The CDR3 totals 20 residues. In germline, CDR1 is MNHEY, CDR2 SMNVEV (reference sequence). The CDR3 loop is CASSFDGVGRGKKKNSPLHF. The CDR3 bases are TGTGCCAGCAGTTTTGATGGGGTTGGCAGGGGGAAAAAAAAAAATTCACCCCTCCACTTT.

Regarding this clonotype: A much larger clone lies a single base off, so this may be a read error. The gene calls are TRBV18 and TRBJ1-4, with 8 bases identical to TRBD1. Looked up from germline, CDR1 is KGHSH and CDR2 is LQKENI. The CDR3 is made up of 16 amino acids. Here the CDR3 reads CVSSAQGAGTNEKLFF. CDR3 nucleotides: TGTGTCAGCTCAGCCCAGGGGGCCGGAACTAATGAAAAACTGTTTTTT.

This clonotype was seen repeatedly, ten times or more. J is TRBJ2-5 and V is TRBV2, with TRBD2 matching 13 bases. V lost 6 bases and J lost 5; bases outside the gene matches: 6. The germline V gene encodes CDR1 SNHLY and CDR2 FYNNEI. The CDR3 loop spans 15 amino acids. Here the CDR3 reads CASRETSGGPETQYF. The CDR3 DNA reads as TGTGCCAGCAGGGAGACTAGCGGGGGGCCGGAGACCCAGTACTTC.

This clonotype was observed a few times. V gene TRBV20-1 combines with J gene TRBJ2-3; TRBD2 might be the D (6 bases). V lost 4 bases and J lost 3, with 23 bases in between. The CDR3 covers 17 residues. Germline V lookup: CDR1 DFQATT, CDR2 SNEGSKA (reference sequence). DNA for the CDR3: TGCAGTGCTATAGACCCGTGGGGGACTCGCGGTACAGATACGCAGTATTTT. Amino acid sequence: CSAIDPWGTRGTDTQYF.

This clonotype was observed at least ten times. Written as DNA, the CDR3 is TGTGCCAGCAGCTCCGGACGGCCCTACGAGCAGTACTTC. Amino acid sequence: CASSSGRPYEQYF. This rearrangement joins TRBV5-6 to TRBJ2-7; D is unresolved. The germline V gene encodes CDR1 SGHDT and CDR2 YYEEEE. The CDR3 is 13 residues long. The V gene lost 3 bases and the J gene lost 2 bases, with 9 bases spanning the gap.

This clonotype was observed at least ten times. The chain combines TRBV5-1 with TRBJ2-7, with TRBD2 matching over 7 bases. The germline V gene encodes CDR1 SGHRS and CDR2 YFSETQ. The CDR3 is 16 residues long. Trimming at V came to 2 bases and at J to 1 base, leaving 9 bases not matched to a gene. This CDR3 reads CASSFSPGLTSYEQYF. The CDR3 nucleotides are TGCGCCAGCAGCTTCAGTCCGGGACTAACTTCCTACGAGCAGTACTTC.

The chain uses TRBV29-1 and TRBJ2-3; 11 bases align to TRBD2. The germline CDR1 and CDR2 sequences are SQVTM and ANQGSEA. V was pared by 4 bases and J by 4 bases, with 7 bases of the junction left unmatched. The CDR3 is 15 amino acids. DNA for the CDR3: TGCAGCGTTGCTTTTAGCGGGGGGGCGGCAGATACGCAGTATTTT. Its protein product is CSVAFSGGAADTQYF.

As regards this clonotype: A much more abundant neighbour one base away suggests this may be a read error. The gene calls are TRBV3-1 and TRBJ2-3; 8 nucleotides align to TRBD1. This CDR3 spans 16 amino acids. CDR1 is LGHDT, CDR2 YNNKEL, per germline (reference sequence). Trimming took 4 bases from V and 3 from J; bases not matched to a gene: 9. This CDR3 is CASSRPQGGRTDTQYF. The CDR3, as DNA: TGTGCCAGCAGCCGTCCACAGGGGGGACGAACAGATACGCAGTATTTT.

This clonotype appeared many times. The genes are TRBV5-1 and TRBJ2-7, with D perhaps matching TRBD1 (6 bases). Germline assignment: CDR1 SGHRS and CDR2 YFSETQ. Trimming left V 1 base short and J 0 bases short, with 14 bases between. This CDR3 region has 16 residues. The CDR3 DNA follows: TGCGCCAGCAGCTTGTCCCAGGGGCCCCTCTCCTACGAGCAGTACTTC. Amino acids: CASSLSQGPLSYEQYF.

This clonotype occurred many times. V and J are TRBV12-3 or TRBV12-4 and TRBJ2-1; maybe TRBD2 (7 bases). The CDR3 has 15 amino acids. V lost 8 bases to trimming and J lost 0 bases, with 14 bases between them. The CDR3 is CASVTRGGSYNEQFF. CDR3 sequence (DNA): TGTGCCAGCGTAACTAGGGGGGGCTCCTACAATGAGCAGTTCTTC.